This T cell receptor beta chain was sequenced during a study of blood T cell repertoires in COVID-19. Trimming stripped 5 bases from V and 0 bases from J, with 15 bases between. The CDR3 has 16 residues. Germline assignment: CDR1 SGHRS and CDR2 YFSETQ. Generated by immunoSEQ multiplex PCR, the TCRdb table keeps only in-frame clones and is missing some. The data hold 150,000 to 200,000 clones, with roughly 81% observed a single time. V and J are TRBV5-1 and TRBJ2-1; D perhaps matches TRBD2 (6 bases). The sample taken for sequencing was peripheral blood. The TCR was taken from a woman aged 80 or older with COVID-19, enrolled during active disease. The CDR3: CASRGAGSGSYNEQFF. CDR3 nucleotides: TGCGCCAGCAGAGGGGCTGGTAGCGGCTCCTACAATGAGCAGTTCTTC.